The 17 T cell receptor beta chains listed next were all sequenced from one sample in a study of graft-versus-host responses after intestinal transplantation. These receptors lack a known antigen. The assay was immunoSEQ multiplex PCR, and TCRdb's table has in-frame clones only and misses some. The sample gives about 88,000 clones, around 90% of which show up once; less than 0.45% is in the top ten. The input for sequencing was unstimulated CD4+ T cells sorted from spleen or lymph node cells, taken before transplant. Receptors were obtained from a human donor who was the organ donor for an intestinal transplant.

The gene calls are TRBV6-1 and TRBJ2-1; D not certain. The CDR3 totals 17 residues. The V gene's germline CDR1 is MNHNS and CDR2 SASEGT. The V end was cut by 4 bases, the J end by 0 bases, with 16 bases between. The CDR3 region is CASSALFLRSSYNEQFF. For the CDR3, the DNA is TGTGCCAGCAGTGCCCTTTTTCTTAGGAGCTCCTACAATGAGCAGTTCTTC.

This sequence joins TRBV5-1 and TRBJ2-1; no clear D. CDR3 length: 16 residues. Trimming removed 2 bases at V and 3 bases at J, with 15 bases between. The germline V gene encodes CDR1 SGHRS and CDR2 YFSETQ. The CDR3 here is CASSFRGERLYNEQFF. The CDR3 DNA reads as TGCGCCAGCAGCTTTCGAGGAGAAAGGCTCTACAATGAGCAGTTCTTC.

The chain couples TRBV29-1 to TRBJ2-1; D not resolved. Deletions cut 1 base from V and 9 bases from J, with 7 bases between. Germline CDR1 is SQVTM and CDR2 is ANQGSEA. The CDR3 extends over 11 amino acids. CDR3 DNA: TGCAGCGTTGAAGTGGTCGGTGAGCAGTTCTTC. Amino acid sequence: CSVEVVGEQFF.

CDR3: CASSLHSGNTGELFF. The CDR3 coding sequence is TGTGCCAGCAGCTTACATAGCGGGAACACCGGGGAGCTGTTTTTT. The genes are TRBV11-3 and TRBJ2-2, with D perhaps matching TRBD2 (6 bases). Trimming cost V 2 bases and J 1 base, with 8 bases left between them. From germline, CDR1 is SGHNT and CDR2 YENEEA. There are 15 residues in the CDR3.

This chain links TRBV7-9 with TRBJ2-1, with 11 bases lining up with TRBD1. Trimming at V came to 7 bases and at J to 2 bases, leaving 4 bases not matched to a gene. The V gene's germline CDR1 is SEHNR and CDR2 FQNEAQ (reference sequence). This CDR3 comprises 15 residues. The CDR3 DNA reads as TGTGCCAGCATCATGGGACAGGGGGCCTACAATGAGCAGTTCTTC. Amino acids: CASIMGQGAYNEQFF.

This clone was detected only a few times. The rearrangement links TRBV5-4 to TRBJ2-7, with a weak D call TRBD1 (6 bases). Trimming pared 4 bases from V and 3 bases from J, leaving 17 bases between. The germline V gene encodes CDR1 SGHNT and CDR2 YYREEE (reference sequence). The CDR3 covers 15 residues. This CDR3 is CASSQGSSSDYEQYF. For the CDR3, the DNA is TGTGCCAGCAGCCAGGGGTCGAGCTCCGACTACGAGCAGTACTTC.

The rearrangement uses TRBV7-2 and TRBJ1-5; D unclear. Germline V gene sequence: CDR1 SGHTA, CDR2 FQGNSA. Trimming took off 2 bases at V and 7 bases at J, with 9 bases between the two ends. CDR3 length equals 13 residues. Here the CDR3 DNA reads TGTGCCAGCAGCTTACTTAGCGAGCAGCCCCAGCATTTT. It codes for CASSLLSEQPQHF.

The rearrangement joins TRBV23-1 to TRBJ1-5; possible D gene TRBD1, 5 bases. TRBV23-1 is known as an ORF, though its function is uncertain. V was clipped by 4 bases and J by 1 base, with 11 bases between them. This CDR3 is 15 amino acids long. CDR3 DNA sequence: TGCGCCAGCAGTCCCCGGGCAGGGAGCAATCAGCCCCAGCATTTT. Residues: CASSPRAGSNQPQHF.

J is TRBJ2-7 and V is TRBV5-1; D unclear. CDR1 is SGHRS, CDR2 YFSETQ, per germline. V was shortened by 0 bases and J by 7 bases, with 11 bases between the two germline ends. The CDR3 is 13 amino acids. CDR3 sequence reads: CASSLGAISEQYF. CDR3 coding DNA: TGCGCCAGCAGCTTGGGTGCTATCTCAGAGCAGTACTTC.

The chain is built from TRBV18 and TRBJ2-5; 8 bases match TRBD1. CDR1 is KGHSH and CDR2 is LQKENI in the germline V gene. The ends lost 3 bases at V and 2 bases at J; junction bases unmatched: 2. The CDR3 consists of 14 residues. The CDR3 is CASSPRQGQETQYF. For the CDR3, the DNA is TGTGCCAGCTCACCCCGACAGGGGCAAGAGACCCAGTACTTC.

The chain recombines TRBV19 with TRBJ1-2; D unclear. The germline CDR1 and CDR2 sequences are LNHDA and SQIVND (reference sequence). This CDR3 contains 14 residues. V dropped 5 bases and J dropped 3 bases, with 13 bases sitting between them. In DNA, the CDR3 is TGTGCCAGTAGTTTTGGAGGCGAGGACTATGGCTACACCTTC. Its translation: CASSFGGEDYGYTF. The whole variable domain, filled in from reference TRBV19 and TRBJ1-2, reads DGGITQSPKYLFRKEGQNVTLSCEQNLNHDAMYWYRQDPGQGLRLIYYSQIVNDFQKGDIAEGYSVSREKKESFPLTVTSAQKNPTAFYLCASSFGGEDYGYTFGSGTRLTVV.

The V gene is TRBV6-5, the J gene TRBJ2-3; TRBD2 aligns across 7 bases. The CDR3 has 15 amino acids. Germline V gene data show CDR1 as MNHEY and CDR2 as SVGAGI. Trimming at V came to 8 bases and at J to 6 bases, leaving 14 bases not matched to a gene. The CDR3 DNA follows: TGTGCCAGCGGGAGGGGACTTAAATGGGCGGATACGCAGTATTTT. As protein: CASGRGLKWADTQYF.

The chain joins TRBV2 to TRBJ1-1; 8 nucleotides align to TRBD1. This CDR3 has 12 residues. CDR1 SNHLY and CDR2 FYNNEI come from the germline V gene. Trimming at V came to 8 bases and at J to 11 bases, leaving 10 bases not matched to a gene. The CDR3 DNA reads TGTGCCAGCGGGCAGGGGGCAGGGAGGGCTTTCTTT. Its translation: CASGQGAGRAFF.

This clone was seen only a few times. The chain uses TRBV29-1 and TRBJ1-1; D perhaps matches TRBD1 (5 bases). Trimming left V 4 bases short and J 2 bases short, with 11 bases between. The germline gives CDR1 SQVTM, CDR2 ANQGSEA. The CDR3 consists of 13 residues. The DNA of the CDR3 is TGCAGCGTTGCCAGGGTGACAAACACTGAAGCTTTCTTT. Encoded protein: CSVARVTNTEAFF.

This clone has only one observation. The chain joins TRBV7-9 to TRBJ1-1; D not certain. This CDR3 contains 15 residues. Trimming took 5 bases from V and 1 from J, leaving 14 bases between them. Germline V gives CDR1 SEHNR, CDR2 FQNEAQ (reference sequence). The DNA for the CDR3 is TGTGCCAGCAGCCGGATTACGACGGGGAACACTGAAGCTTTCTTT. It translates to CASSRITTGNTEAFF.

The chain links TRBV5-4 to TRBJ2-3; 10 nucleotides match TRBD1. The ends lost 4 bases at V and 11 bases at J; junction bases unmatched: 13. The CDR3 extends over 15 amino acids. Germline CDR1 SGHNT, CDR2 YYREEE (reference sequence). The CDR3 spells CASSPPGTGVGGQYF. The CDR3 DNA follows: TGTGCCAGCAGCCCCCCCGGGACAGGGGTGGGAGGGCAGTATTTT.

The chain combines TRBV5-4 with TRBJ2-1, with 8 nucleotides matching TRBD2. J gave up 2 bases and V 0 bases, and 4 bases lay outside the gene matches. The CDR3 spans 16 residues. Germline V gives CDR1 SGHNT, CDR2 YYREEE (reference sequence). DNA of the CDR3: TGTGCCAGCAGCTTGGCTGGGCGGGGGGCCTACAATGAGCAGTTCTTC. Translating it yields CASSLAGRGAYNEQFF.